This TCR beta chain came from a study of regulatory dendritic cells for organ transplantation. Comments on this clone: Its antigen is undetermined.

Sequencing was performed with immunoSEQ multiplex PCR; in TCRdb, only in-frame clones are kept and a portion is missing. The sample holds approximately 11,000 clones, roughly 71% seen once. Germline CDR1 is SGHRS and CDR2 is YFSETQ. The CDR3 length is 15 residues. After removal of 4 bases from V and 7 bases from J, the junction contained 10 bases not matched to a gene. Allogeneic regulatory or mature dendritic cells were co-cultured for approximately 5 days with CFSE-labeled sorted T cells at 1:10. This rearrangement joins TRBV5-1 to TRBJ2-1; 8 bases agree with TRBD2. The sample taken for sequencing was memory CD4+ T cells from blood cultured with regulatory dendritic cells. Subset: CD45RO+ memory T cells. The clonotype was recovered from a human donor in good health. The CDR3 loop is CASSEVSGESNEQFF. For the CDR3, the DNA is TGCGCCAGCAGCGAGGTTAGCGGGGAATCAAATGAGCAGTTCTTC.